The clone carrying this TCR beta chain occurred many times. The antigen is not known. This record comes from a study of early T cells in non-severe SARS-CoV-2 infection. Study findings and constraints: Anti-spike CD8 specificities were favored by VDJdb matching, whose results missed private and CD4 specificities.

TCRdb redid the calling of the 5' RACE reads with MiXCR, one entry per CDR3 protein. Among 70,000 to 85,000 distinct CDR3 sequences listed, approximately 13% were seen once. The V segment lost 0 bases and the J segment 2 bases; nucleotides outside the gene matches: 9. The CDR3 runs to 17 residues. Germline-derived CDR1 and CDR2 are ENHRY and SYGVKD. The V call is TRBV10-3, the J call TRBJ2-7, with 8 bases matching TRBD2. The clonotype comes from an adult who was a healthcare worker with PCR-confirmed SARS-CoV-2 infection or an uninfected control (not recorded which). Input material: whole blood. The CDR3 reads CAISESRAGALTYEQYF. CDR3 nucleotide sequence: TGTGCCATCAGTGAGTCGAGAGCGGGAGCGCTTACCTACGAGCAGTACTTC.